The 6 T cell receptor beta chains reported below all come from one sample, sequenced in a study. TCRdb reprocessed the 5' RACE reads with MiXCR, giving one entry per CDR3 protein. The table records nearly 40,000 distinct CDR3 sequences, 18% of them present only once. The sequencing sample was made of naive CD4+ T cells sorted from a lymph node. Indicated subset: naive CD4+ T cells, CD4+CD45RA+CD25-. These receptor sequences come from a female donor with breast cancer.

The CDR3 bases are TGTGCCAGCAGTGACCCAGAGGGGGTATCAAAGTACTTC. Its translation: CASSDPEGVSKYF. The rearrangement links TRBV6-1 to TRBJ2-7; TRBD1 might be the D (6 bases). Germline loops: CDR1 MNHNS, CDR2 SASEGT. Trimming removed 3 bases at V and 11 bases at J, with 17 bases between. The CDR3 loop spans 13 amino acids.

The J gene is TRBJ2-7, the V gene TRBV7-2; weak D call: TRBD2 (6 bases). CDR3 length equals 15 residues. V lost 5 bases to trimming and J lost 1 base, with 15 bases between them. Germline values: CDR1 SGHTA, CDR2 FQGNSA. This CDR3 reads CASSLAGSGSYEQYF. The DNA for the CDR3 is TGTGCCAGCAGCCTGGCGGGTAGCGGATCCTACGAGCAGTACTTC.

This clonotype was counted only a few times. The DNA of the CDR3 is TGTGCCAGCAGTTCCCGCCCGCAGGAGACTGAAGCTTTCTTT. This codes for CASSSRPQETEAFF. The V and J genes are TRBV6-5 and TRBJ1-1; D not certain. Trimming took 4 bases from V and 5 from J, leaving 14 bases between them. This CDR3 has 14 residues. Germline V gene data show CDR1 as MNHEY and CDR2 as SVGAGI.

This clonotype showed up just a few times. The rearrangement links TRBV9 to TRBJ2-2; the D is unclear. This CDR3 comprises 15 residues. V lost 5 bases and J 0 bases, leaving 11 bases between the germline ends. Germline lookup yields CDR1 SGDLS and CDR2 YYNGEE. The CDR3 DNA reads TGTGCCAGCAGTCCGTCCCCTACGAACACCGGGGAGCTGTTTTTT. It specifies CASSPSPTNTGELFF.

The CDR3 DNA reads as TGTGCCAGCAGCTTACTAAACCCTCCCACAGATACGCAGTATTTT. Amino acid sequence: CASSLLNPPTDTQYF. The V gene is TRBV7-2, the J gene TRBJ2-3; D gene unclear. Germline CDR1 reads SGHTA; CDR2 reads FQGNSA. The CDR3 extends over 15 amino acids. With 2 bases removed from V and 2 bases from J, the gap between germline ends came to 11 bases.

This clonotype was seen many times. CDR3 in DNA: TGTGCCAGCAGGCGACTAGCGGGGGGCAGCTCCTACAATGAGCAGTTCTTC. Translating it yields CASRRLAGGSSYNEQFF. The J gene is TRBJ2-1, the V gene TRBV6-1; TRBD2 matches 13 bases. The CDR3 has 17 residues. Germline V gives CDR1 MNHNS, CDR2 SASEGT. Trimming at V came to 6 bases and at J to 0 bases, leaving 5 bases not matched to a gene.